Reported below is one TCR beta chain. In the source study's methods: Scientists estimated how many nucleated cells there were by amplifying reference gene primers. Clones were read by immunoSEQ multiplex PCR, and TCRdb kept only the in-frame ones, dropping some. V and J calls and clone size are those listed in that table; D and trimming were worked out from the DNA. The sample shows nearly 350,000 clones, about 90% of them seen only once. The Seattle patients, enrolled during active infection, were followed longitudinally. This specimen comes from a study of blood T cell repertoires in COVID-19. The overall study: Acute and convalescent COVID-19 specimens originated in the United States, Italy and Spain. Sources were T cells, B-cell-depleted T cells, or PBMCs; the material itself was cDNA or gDNA.

The CDR3 totals 16 residues. With 5 bases removed from V and 4 bases from J, the gap between germline ends came to 18 bases. The germline V gene encodes CDR1 MDHEN and CDR2 SYDVKM. This sequence was found in a woman between 65 and 79 years old with COVID-19, enrolled during active disease. Sequenced: peripheral blood. This chain uses TRBV28 with TRBJ2-1, with a possible D match to TRBD2 (6 bases). The DNA for the CDR3 is TGTGCCAGCAGTCCCGGCGGGGTCGCAAATTACAATGAGCAGTTCTTC. This codes for CASSPGGVANYNEQFF.